The rows below give T cell receptor beta chains drawn from one sample of a study of T cells in Graves' hyperthyroidism and ophthalmopathy. TCRdb re-derived calls from the multiplex PCR reads in MiXCR, one entry per CDR3 protein. In the table there are approximately 510,000 distinct CDR3 sequences, less than 25% of which are singletons. Sequencing was performed on blood. These receptors originate from a man younger than 30 with Graves' hyperthyroidism. Each CDR3 is given with its conserved first and last residue. A D gene is named only where the DNA matches it firmly. The listing skips clone size in some rows; elsewhere it reads once, few, many or a size class.

d_call: .
v_call: TRBV20-1
clone_size: many
j_call: TRBJ1-2
cdr3_aa: CSARVGGDYF
cdr3_nt: TGCAGTGCTAGAGTGGGGGGCGACTACTTC

d_call: TRBD1
v_call: TRBV12-3/TRBV12-4
clone_size: .
j_call: TRBJ1-2
cdr3_aa: CASSPEGQGDYGYTF
cdr3_nt: TGTGCCAGCAGTCCCGAAGGACAGGGGGACTATGGCTACACCTTC

d_call: TRBD1
v_call: TRBV5-1
clone_size: .
j_call: TRBJ1-1
cdr3_aa: CASSGWTGAKTEAFF
cdr3_nt: TGCGCCAGCAGCGGCTGGACAGGGGCGAAGACTGAAGCTTTCTTT

d_call: TRBD1
v_call: TRBV12-3/TRBV12-4
clone_size: many
j_call: TRBJ1-1
cdr3_aa: CASRSSGGNTEAFF
cdr3_nt: TGTGCCAGCAGATCCTCAGGGGGCAACACTGAAGCTTTCTTT

d_call: .
v_call: TRBV24-1
clone_size: many
j_call: TRBJ2-5
cdr3_aa: CATSERWAVQETQYF
cdr3_nt: TGTGCCACCAGTGAACGTTGGGCAGTTCAAGAGACCCAGTACTTC

d_call: TRBD2
v_call: TRBV20-1
clone_size: .
j_call: TRBJ2-7
cdr3_aa: CSAGDPAKLATYEQYF
cdr3_nt: TGCAGTGCTGGCGATCCCGCGAAACTAGCGACCTACGAGCAGTACTTC

d_call: .
v_call: TRBV7-9
clone_size: many
j_call: TRBJ1-5
cdr3_aa: CASGGSNNQPQHF
cdr3_nt: TGTGCCAGTGGGGGGAGCAACAATCAGCCCCAGCATTTT

d_call: .
v_call: TRBV7-2
clone_size: .
j_call: TRBJ2-5
cdr3_aa: CASSLDVDYWGETQYF
cdr3_nt: TGTGCCAGCAGCTTAGACGTGGACTACTGGGGGGAGACCCAGTACTTC

d_call: TRBD1
v_call: TRBV6-1
clone_size: many
j_call: TRBJ1-6
cdr3_aa: CASLRDRASPLHF
cdr3_nt: TGTGCCAGCCTCCGGGACAGGGCATCACCCCTCCACTTT

d_call: TRBD1
v_call: TRBV6-1
clone_size: few
j_call: TRBJ2-5
cdr3_aa: CASRGDPGQGQETQYF
cdr3_nt: TGTGCCAGCAGGGGGGACCCGGGACAGGGGCAAGAGACCCAGTACTTC

d_call: .
v_call: TRBV19
clone_size: .
j_call: TRBJ1-2
cdr3_aa: CASTPRQYYGYTF
cdr3_nt: TGTGCCAGTACCCCGCGACAGTACTATGGCTACACCTTC

d_call: .
v_call: TRBV6-2/TRBV6-3
clone_size: many
j_call: TRBJ2-1
cdr3_aa: CASSYSSEGNEQFF
cdr3_nt: TGTGCCAGCAGTTACTCCTCAGAGGGCAATGAGCAGTTCTTC

d_call: TRBD1
v_call: TRBV9
clone_size: few
j_call: TRBJ1-1
cdr3_aa: CASSELGQGDTEAFF
cdr3_nt: TGTGCCAGCAGCGAACTCGGACAGGGGGACACTGAAGCTTTCTTT

d_call: .
v_call: TRBV2
clone_size: many
j_call: TRBJ1-2
cdr3_aa: CASSPGSDYGYTF
cdr3_nt: TGTGCCAGCAGTCCGGGATCTGATTATGGCTACACCTTC

d_call: .
v_call: TRBV12-3/TRBV12-4
clone_size: .
j_call: TRBJ1-6
cdr3_aa: CASSLGLLSSYNSPLHF
cdr3_nt: TGTGCCAGCAGTTTAGGGCTCCTGAGCTCCTATAATTCACCCCTCCACTTT

d_call: .
v_call: TRBV28
clone_size: many
j_call: TRBJ2-7
cdr3_aa: CASSLRRDTYEQYF
cdr3_nt: TGTGCCAGCAGTTTACGCCGGGACACCTACGAGCAGTACTTC

d_call: .
v_call: TRBV27
clone_size: .
j_call: TRBJ2-7
cdr3_aa: CARLRLLSYEQYF
cdr3_nt: TGTGCCCGCCTAAGGTTATTGTCCTACGAGCAGTACTTC